This T cell receptor beta chain was identified in a study of T-cell memory formation after mild COVID-19. Across the whole study: Largely, the TCR clusters proved donor specific.

Constant-segment primers were used for 5'RACE, and the resulting TCR alpha and TCR beta cDNA libraries carried sample barcodes and UMIs. TCRdb fed the 5' RACE reads into MiXCR, producing one record per CDR3 protein. The sample includes about 300,000 distinct CDR3 sequences, roughly 21% of them seen just once. This clonotype was seen only a few times. Sequences were obtained from PBMCs or a T cell subset sorted from them (not recorded which). The TCR originated in a man younger than 35 who had mild COVID-19 (a few samples of this study predate the infection). Cell type and time point are not known.

The DNA for the CDR3 is TGCAGCGTTGTCGGACAGGGTAGGTCCTACGAGCAGTACTTC. Its protein product is CSVVGQGRSYEQYF. The chain has TRBV29-1 and TRBJ2-7; 8 bases match TRBD1. The trim removed 4 bases at V and 1 base at J, leaving 6 bases unmatched. The CDR3 is 14 amino acids. Germline lookup yields CDR1 SQVTM and CDR2 ANQGSEA.